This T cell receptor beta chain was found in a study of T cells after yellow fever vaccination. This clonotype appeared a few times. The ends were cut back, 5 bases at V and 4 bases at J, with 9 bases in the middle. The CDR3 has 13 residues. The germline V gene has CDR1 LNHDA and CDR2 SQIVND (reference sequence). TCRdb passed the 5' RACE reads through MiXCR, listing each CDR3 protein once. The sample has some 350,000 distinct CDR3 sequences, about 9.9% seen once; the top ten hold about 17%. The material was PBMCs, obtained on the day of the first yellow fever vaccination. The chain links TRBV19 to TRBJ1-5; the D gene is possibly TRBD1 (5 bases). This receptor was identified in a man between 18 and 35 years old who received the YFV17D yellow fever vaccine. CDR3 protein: CASSGGVNQPQHF. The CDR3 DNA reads TGTGCCAGTAGTGGGGGAGTAAATCAGCCCCAGCATTTT.